The sequence of this T cell receptor (beta chain) was determined in a study of human T cells and chemical hapten exposure. Only a few counts were recorded for this clonotype. TCRdb redid the calling of the RACE reads with MiXCR, one entry per CDR3 protein. In the table there are 300,000 to 400,000 distinct CDR3 sequences, about 7% of which are singletons. The CDR3 sequence is 15 residues long. With V trimmed by 5 bases and J by 4 bases, 5 bases remained unmatched. Germline assignment: CDR1 SGHAT and CDR2 FQNNGV. Time point of the sample: patch test 1, 2 weeks after DPC sensitization. Stated treatment: therapeutic diphenylcyclopropenone sensitization with weekly scalp DPC. Non-pregnant alopecia patients aged 18 to 70, suitable for DPC therapy.

The chain joins TRBV11-2 to TRBJ2-5, with TRBD2 matching 12 bases. The clonotype originates from a young woman with alopecia areata. Some clones in this sample may be carry-over from other donors' samples. Source: whole blood, taken in connection with sensitization to the hapten diphenylcyclopropenone (DPC). The CDR3, as DNA: TGTGCCAGCAGCACTCTAGCGGGGGGGCCAGAGACCCAGTACTTC. Protein sequence: CASSTLAGGPETQYF.